Detailed here is one TCR beta chain. Its antigen is not known. This entry belongs to a study of T cells in Graves' hyperthyroidism and ophthalmopathy. Overall study results and limits: Most clonotypes expanded in the thyroid (above 0.001) were also present in blood.

Absent ophthalmopathy progression within 18 months defined stable Graves' hyperthyroidism. Patients were excluded because of uncontrolled infection, other autoimmune disease, pregnancy or lactation. PBMCs were derived from 10 ml fresh peripheral blood. Regions amplified from RNA transcripts were the TCR beta CDR3 regions. First-round RT-PCR targeting the TCR CDR3 was performed with the HTBI primer set. TCRdb redid the calling of the multiplex PCR reads with MiXCR, one entry per CDR3 protein. Of a few hundred thousand distinct CDR3 sequences listed, approximately 13% were seen once; the top ten hold approximately 5.8%. Trimming removed 9 bases from V and 3 bases from J; junction bases left unmatched: 8. The CDR3 totals 15 residues.

The V and J genes are TRBV12-3 or TRBV12-4 and TRBJ1-6; 7 positions agree with TRBD1. The TCR originated in a woman aged 18-29 years with Graves' hyperthyroidism. Specimen: blood. The CDR3 DNA is TGTGCCAGTCGAGAGACAGGGAACTATAATTCACCCCTCCACTTT. It is translated as CASRETGNYNSPLHF.